This entry lists 2 T cell receptor beta chains sequenced from one sample in a study of T cell repertoires in cytomegalovirus infection. These receptors' targets are unknown. Each CDR3 protein gets one entry after TCRdb re-called the reads with MiXCR. The sample includes about 500,000 distinct CDR3 sequences, 25% to 35% seen only once; the top ten take 17%. The sample in question was cultured PBMCs, obtained from culture after CMV antigen stimulation. Source of these receptors: a human donor in good health (CMV status not recorded). Some clones in this sample may be carry-over from other donors' samples.

This clonotype was observed a few times. J is TRBJ1-1 and V is TRBV6-2 or TRBV6-3; no clear D gene. V lost 5 bases, J lost 10 bases, and 17 bases lay in between. Germline-derived CDR1 and CDR2 are MNHEY and SVGEGT. The CDR3 has 13 residues. CDR3 DNA sequence: TGTGCCAGCAGTAAGGACCGCCATTCAGGAGCTTTCTTT. Protein: CASSKDRHSGAFF.

Concerning this clonotype: One end of the junction is discordant with germline, which a read error may explain. The chain combines TRBV7-2 with TRBJ2-2; a possible D gene is TRBD2 (6 bases). The germline gives CDR1 SGHTA, CDR2 FQGNSA. The CDR3 sequence is 15 residues long. The CDR3, as DNA: TGTGCCTGCAGCCTTCAACTAGCCTCGGGCGGGGAGCTGTTTTTT. This translates into CACSLQLASGGELFF.